The rows below give T cell receptor beta chains drawn from one sample of a study of vaccination and CD4 T cells after COVID-19. TCRdb processed the PCR reads anew with MiXCR; each CDR3 protein has one entry. In the table there are 20,000 to 25,000 distinct CDR3 sequences, roughly 46% of which are singletons. No antigen is known for these receptors. The specimen comprised CD4+ T cells from blood, cultured in vitro, sampled about 7 months after SARS-CoV-2 vaccination. The origin of the receptors is a human donor who had recovered from COVID-19. The CDR3 runs from the conserved cysteine through the conserved F or W. The D gene is left open where the match is weak. Expanded clones get a size class; other rows say once, few or many, or leave the size out.

clone_size: NA; v_call: TRBV10-3; j_call: TRBJ1-1; d_call: NA; cdr3_aa: CAISDRTILNTEAFF; cdr3_nt: TGTGCCATCAGTGATAGAACAATCCTGAACACTGAAGCTTTCTTT
clone_size: NA; v_call: TRBV19; j_call: TRBJ2-5; d_call: TRBD2; cdr3_aa: CASSRGLAAETQYF; cdr3_nt: TGTGCCAGTAGTAGGGGACTAGCGGCTGAGACCCAGTACTTC
clone_size: NA; v_call: TRBV20-1; j_call: TRBJ2-3; d_call: NA; cdr3_aa: CSAGKGGTSTDTQYF; cdr3_nt: TGCAGTGCTGGGAAGGGGGGAACTAGCACAGATACGCAGTATTTT
clone_size: NA; v_call: TRBV20-1; j_call: TRBJ1-6; d_call: TRBD1; cdr3_aa: CSARVEGAGSPLHF; cdr3_nt: TGCAGTGCTAGAGTGGAGGGGGCAGGTTCACCCCTCCACTTT
clone_size: few; v_call: TRBV6-1; j_call: TRBJ2-3; d_call: TRBD2; cdr3_aa: CATRGGGSTDTQYF; cdr3_nt: TGTGCCACCAGGGGCGGGGGGAGCACAGATACGCAGTATTTT
clone_size: NA; v_call: TRBV20-1; j_call: TRBJ1-6; d_call: TRBD1; cdr3_aa: CSARDSRTGGNSPLHF; cdr3_nt: TGCAGTGCTAGAGACTCTAGGACAGGGGGAAATTCACCCCTCCACTTT
clone_size: NA; v_call: TRBV7-2; j_call: TRBJ1-1; d_call: TRBD1; cdr3_aa: CASSSDRVTYSTEAFF; cdr3_nt: TGTGCCAGCAGCTCGGACAGGGTAACTTATAGCACTGAAGCTTTCTTT
clone_size: NA; v_call: TRBV24-1; j_call: TRBJ2-2; d_call: NA; cdr3_aa: CATSEQGFLFF; cdr3_nt: TGTGCCACCAGTGAACAAGGGTTCCTGTTTTTT
clone_size: NA; v_call: TRBV20-1; j_call: TRBJ1-6; d_call: NA; cdr3_aa: CSAEGEEGSPLHF; cdr3_nt: TGCAGTGCGGAAGGGGAAGAGGGTTCACCCCTCCACTTT
clone_size: NA; v_call: TRBV6-1; j_call: TRBJ1-1; d_call: NA; cdr3_aa: CASLAGGTNTEAFF; cdr3_nt: TGTGCCAGCCTAGCCGGCGGAACGAACACTGAAGCTTTCTTT
clone_size: NA; v_call: TRBV5-4; j_call: TRBJ2-5; d_call: NA; cdr3_aa: CASSSVGVGQYF; cdr3_nt: TGTGCCAGCAGCTCGGTCGGGGTTGGCCAGTACTTC
clone_size: once; v_call: TRBV27; j_call: TRBJ1-1; d_call: NA; cdr3_aa: CASRRGREAFF; cdr3_nt: TGTGCCAGCAGACGAGGGAGGGAAGCTTTCTTT
clone_size: few; v_call: TRBV5-4; j_call: TRBJ1-2; d_call: TRBD1; cdr3_aa: CATRDRGHYGYTF; cdr3_nt: TGTGCCACAAGGGACAGGGGGCACTATGGCTACACCTTC
clone_size: NA; v_call: TRBV6-2/TRBV6-3; j_call: TRBJ1-2; d_call: NA; cdr3_aa: CASTRQIEIGYGYTF; cdr3_nt: TGTGCCAGCACGAGACAGATTGAAATCGGGTATGGCTACACCTTC
clone_size: few; v_call: TRBV19; j_call: TRBJ2-5; d_call: NA; cdr3_aa: CASSPGVVRLRETQYF; cdr3_nt: TGTGCCAGTAGCCCGGGGGTAGTGCGGCTCCGAGAGACCCAGTACTTC
clone_size: NA; v_call: TRBV6-5; j_call: TRBJ2-7; d_call: NA; cdr3_aa: CASSYEKYEQYF; cdr3_nt: TGTGCCAGCAGTTACGAGAAGTACGAGCAGTACTTC
clone_size: NA; v_call: TRBV6-1; j_call: TRBJ1-1; d_call: NA; cdr3_aa: CASRFIRGTDTEAFF; cdr3_nt: TGTGCCAGCAGATTCATCAGGGGCACGGACACTGAAGCTTTCTTT
clone_size: NA; v_call: TRBV20-1; j_call: TRBJ2-5; d_call: TRBD2; cdr3_aa: CSARGAGGETQYF; cdr3_nt: TGCAGTGCTAGAGGTGCGGGGGGGGAGACCCAGTACTTC
clone_size: few; v_call: TRBV20-1; j_call: TRBJ2-5; d_call: NA; cdr3_aa: CSAPGEVGETQYF; cdr3_nt: TGCAGTGCTCCAGGAGAAGTAGGAGAGACCCAGTACTTC
clone_size: few; v_call: TRBV6-1; j_call: TRBJ1-5; d_call: TRBD1; cdr3_aa: CASSGFGQGVGQPQHF; cdr3_nt: TGTGCCAGCAGTGGATTTGGACAGGGGGTCGGGCAGCCCCAGCATTTT
clone_size: NA; v_call: TRBV6-4; j_call: TRBJ1-2; d_call: TRBD1; cdr3_aa: CASSDSTGGFGYGYTF; cdr3_nt: TGTGCCAGCAGTGACTCCACAGGGGGATTCGGCTATGGCTACACCTTC
clone_size: NA; v_call: TRBV7-9; j_call: TRBJ1-5; d_call: NA; cdr3_aa: CASSLGSRGGNQPQHF; cdr3_nt: TGTGCCAGCAGCTTAGGGAGCCGGGGAGGCAATCAGCCCCAGCATTTT
clone_size: few; v_call: TRBV7-8; j_call: TRBJ1-5; d_call: NA; cdr3_aa: CASSLDRHSNQPQHF; cdr3_nt: TGTGCCAGCAGCTTGGACAGACATAGCAATCAGCCCCAGCATTTT
clone_size: NA; v_call: TRBV5-1; j_call: TRBJ2-5; d_call: NA; cdr3_aa: CASSSPDQETQYF; cdr3_nt: TGCGCCAGCAGCTCCCCCGATCAAGAGACCCAGTACTTC
clone_size: NA; v_call: TRBV2; j_call: TRBJ1-2; d_call: NA; cdr3_aa: CASRGPGWGYGYTF; cdr3_nt: TGTGCCAGTAGAGGGCCAGGTTGGGGCTATGGCTACACCTTC
clone_size: few; v_call: TRBV27; j_call: TRBJ1-2; d_call: NA; cdr3_aa: CASSTGTYYGYTF; cdr3_nt: TGTGCCAGCAGTACCGGGACGTACTATGGCTACACCTTC
clone_size: NA; v_call: TRBV20-1; j_call: TRBJ1-5; d_call: NA; cdr3_aa: CSARARQGTLSNQPQHF; cdr3_nt: TGCAGTGCTAGAGCCCGGCAGGGTACACTTAGCAATCAGCCCCAGCATTTT
clone_size: few; v_call: TRBV20-1; j_call: TRBJ1-1; d_call: NA; cdr3_aa: CSARERAEAFF; cdr3_nt: TGCAGTGCTAGAGAGCGGGCCGAAGCTTTCTTT
clone_size: few; v_call: TRBV7-2; j_call: TRBJ2-3; d_call: NA; cdr3_aa: CASSLLRVDTQYF; cdr3_nt: TGTGCCAGCAGCTTATTGCGCGTGGATACGCAGTATTTT
clone_size: NA; v_call: TRBV7-9; j_call: TRBJ1-1; d_call: NA; cdr3_aa: CASSLTQANTEAFF; cdr3_nt: TGTGCCAGCAGCTTAACACAGGCGAACACTGAAGCTTTCTTT
clone_size: few; v_call: TRBV6-1; j_call: TRBJ1-1; d_call: TRBD1; cdr3_aa: CASSVFAGTGGTEAFF; cdr3_nt: TGTGCCAGCAGTGTCTTCGCCGGGACAGGGGGCACTGAAGCTTTCTTT
clone_size: NA; v_call: TRBV6-1; j_call: TRBJ2-7; d_call: TRBD2; cdr3_aa: CASREAGGAYEQYF; cdr3_nt: TGTGCCAGCAGGGAAGCGGGAGGCGCCTACGAGCAGTACTTC
clone_size: NA; v_call: TRBV18; j_call: TRBJ2-7; d_call: NA; cdr3_aa: CASSGYWASSSYEQYF; cdr3_nt: TGTGCCAGCTCTGGGTATTGGGCTAGCAGCTCCTACGAGCAGTACTTC
clone_size: once; v_call: TRBV19; j_call: TRBJ2-7; d_call: NA; cdr3_aa: CARGAGEQYF; cdr3_nt: TGTGCCAGGGGAGCGGGCGAGCAGTACTTC
clone_size: few; v_call: TRBV20-1; j_call: TRBJ1-2; d_call: NA; cdr3_aa: CSASRPTGFYGYTF; cdr3_nt: TGCAGTGCTAGTAGGCCGACAGGCTTCTATGGCTACACCTTC
clone_size: NA; v_call: TRBV4-3; j_call: TRBJ1-2; d_call: NA; cdr3_aa: CASSPPIGGYGYTF; cdr3_nt: TGCGCCAGCAGCCCCCCCATAGGGGGGTATGGCTACACCTTC
clone_size: few; v_call: TRBV19; j_call: TRBJ2-5; d_call: NA; cdr3_aa: CASSTTSRETQYF; cdr3_nt: TGTGCCAGTAGTACTACCTCACGGGAGACCCAGTACTTC
clone_size: medium-sized; v_call: TRBV19; j_call: TRBJ2-5; d_call: TRBD2; cdr3_aa: CASMDSGGAAETQYF; cdr3_nt: TGTGCCAGTATGGATAGCGGGGGGGCCGCGGAGACCCAGTACTTC
clone_size: few; v_call: TRBV6-5; j_call: TRBJ1-1; d_call: NA; cdr3_aa: CASSYGYGEGTEAFF; cdr3_nt: TGTGCCAGCAGTTACGGTTACGGGGAGGGGACTGAAGCTTTCTTT
clone_size: NA; v_call: TRBV4-2; j_call: TRBJ1-6; d_call: NA; cdr3_aa: CASSPLGRTNSPLHF; cdr3_nt: TGTGCCAGCAGCCCCCTTGGACGTACAAATTCACCCCTCCACTTT
clone_size: NA; v_call: TRBV4-3; j_call: TRBJ1-2; d_call: TRBD1; cdr3_aa: CASSSQTGDYYGYTF; cdr3_nt: TGCGCCAGCAGCTCCCAGACAGGGGATTACTATGGCTACACCTTC
clone_size: NA; v_call: TRBV5-1; j_call: TRBJ1-6; d_call: TRBD1; cdr3_aa: CASSSGTGGSPLHF; cdr3_nt: TGCGCCAGCAGCTCTGGGACAGGGGGATCACCCCTCCACTTT
clone_size: NA; v_call: TRBV20-1; j_call: TRBJ1-5; d_call: NA; cdr3_aa: CSAKGGNQPQHF; cdr3_nt: TGCAGTGCTAAGGGGGGGAATCAGCCCCAGCATTTT
clone_size: medium-sized; v_call: TRBV7-6; j_call: TRBJ2-5; d_call: TRBD2; cdr3_aa: CASSLNLAGEETQYF; cdr3_nt: TGTGCCAGCAGCTTAAACCTAGCGGGCGAAGAGACCCAGTACTTC
clone_size: few; v_call: TRBV20-1; j_call: TRBJ2-7; d_call: TRBD1; cdr3_aa: CSARDLGQGGEQYF; cdr3_nt: TGCAGTGCTAGAGATCTGGGACAGGGGGGCGAGCAGTACTTC